Shown below are 23 T cell receptor beta chains from a single sample sequenced in a study of Graves' ophthalmopathy and Graves' hyperthyroidism. Amplification of the TCR beta CDR3 regions used RNA transcripts (as template). An initial RT-PCR round employing HTBI primers preceded a second-round multiplex PCR. In TCRdb, the multiplex PCR reads were re-called with MiXCR into one record per CDR3 protein. The table has 400,000 to 500,000 distinct CDR3 sequences, 21% seen once. Input material: peripheral blood. The receptors shown here come from a woman aged 18-30 years with stable Graves' hyperthyroidism.

In its sample, this clonotype was seen many times. The chain carries TRBV28 and TRBJ2-7; TRBD2 might be the D (6 bases). Germline V gene sequence: CDR1 MDHEN, CDR2 SYDVKM. V lost 4 bases, J lost 5 bases, and 18 bases lay in between. This CDR3 is built from 15 residues. Here the CDR3 reads CASSSVAASGNEQYF. CDR3 DNA: TGTGCCAGCAGTTCAGTAGCGGCCTCAGGGAACGAGCAGTACTTC.

This clonotype was recorded at least ten times. The genes are TRBV7-6 and TRBJ2-5; TRBD2 matches at 13 bases. In germline, CDR1 is SGHVS, CDR2 FNYEAQ. The CDR3 runs to 15 residues. V shed 7 bases, J shed 3 bases, and the junction held 5 bases outside the gene matches. This chain's CDR3 is CASTWTSGREETQYF. The CDR3 DNA reads as TGTGCCAGCACGTGGACTAGCGGGAGAGAAGAGACCCAGTACTTC.

This clonotype was recorded at least ten times. The rearrangement uses TRBV4-2 and TRBJ2-5, with 12 bases identical to TRBD2. The CDR3 is 18 amino acids. CDR1 LGHNA and CDR2 YNFKEQ come from the germline V gene. Trimming cost V 0 bases and J 4 bases; bases outside gene matches: 9. The CDR3 region is CASSQDPSGRAIRETQYF. As DNA, the CDR3 is TGTGCCAGCAGCCAAGACCCTAGCGGGAGGGCCATTAGAGAGACCCAGTACTTC.

In its sample, this clonotype was seen many times. The chain combines TRBV2 with TRBJ2-2; a possible D gene is TRBD1 (6 bases). CDR1 and CDR2 from the germline V gene are SNHLY and FYNNEI. V lost 4 bases and J lost 1, with 10 bases in between. This CDR3 is built from 15 residues. This CDR3 is CASSAGTRNTGELFF. For the CDR3, the DNA is TGTGCCAGCAGTGCCGGGACACGGAACACCGGGGAGCTGTTTTTT.

This clonotype was seen repeatedly, ten times or more. This rearrangement joins TRBV3-1 to TRBJ2-5; D perhaps matches TRBD2 (6 bases). The CDR3 sequence is 16 residues long. Germline CDR1 and CDR2: LGHDT and YNNKEL (reference sequence). V lost 0 bases, J lost 1 base, and 12 bases lay in between. The CDR3 loop is CASSQDSVGGQETQYF. CDR3 nucleotide sequence: TGTGCCAGCAGCCAAGATTCGGTGGGGGGCCAAGAGACCCAGTACTTC.

This clonotype was seen many times. This chain joins TRBV19 and TRBJ2-2; D might be TRBD1 (6 bases). CDR1 and CDR2 from the germline V gene are LNHDA and SQIVND (reference sequence). The CDR3 spans 13 residues. Trimming cost V 3 bases and J 9 bases, with 11 bases left between them. This CDR3 reads CASSMAQGRELFF. The CDR3 nucleotides read TGTGCCAGTAGTATGGCGCAGGGGCGGGAGCTGTTTTTT.

In its sample, this clonotype was seen a few times. The chain links TRBV20-1 to TRBJ1-6, with no clear D. The germline V gene encodes CDR1 DFQATT and CDR2 SNEGSKA (reference sequence). This CDR3 contains 16 residues. Trimming took 6 bases from V and 0 from J, leaving 15 bases between them. The CDR3 sequence is CSAPNRESSYNSPLHF. The DNA of the CDR3 is TGCAGTGCGCCAAATCGGGAGAGCTCCTATAATTCACCCCTCCACTTT.

The sample holds many counts of this clonotype. The V and J genes are TRBV13 and TRBJ1-1; D remains ambiguous. The CDR3 totals 15 residues. Trimming removed 7 bases at V and 0 bases at J, with 15 bases between. Germline-derived CDR1 and CDR2 are PRHDT and FYEKMQ (reference sequence). The CDR3 coding sequence is TGTGCCAGCACCAGGACCGGGCCGATGAACACTGAAGCTTTCTTT. The encoded protein is CASTRTGPMNTEAFF.

The chain carries TRBV28 and TRBJ2-1, with TRBD2 as a possible D gene (6 bases). CDR3 length equals 15 residues. V lost 5 bases, J lost 0 bases, and 11 bases lay in between. CDR1 is MDHEN, CDR2 SYDVKM, per germline. CDR3 nucleotides: TGTGCCAGCAGTCCCGGGGAGGTCTCCTACAATGAGCAGTTCTTC. Its protein product is CASSPGEVSYNEQFF. The full variable domain, with the rest looked up from reference TRBV28 and TRBJ2-1, is DVKVTQSSRYLVKRTGEKVFLECVQDMDHENMFWYRQDPGLGLRLIYFSYDVKMKEKGDIPEGYSVSREKKERFSLILESASTNQTSMYLCASSPGEVSYNEQFFGPGTRLTVL.

This clonotype was seen repeatedly, ten times or more. This sequence joins TRBV6-1 and TRBJ2-7; 7 nucleotides agree with TRBD1. From germline, CDR1 is MNHNS and CDR2 SASEGT. The CDR3 has 14 amino acids. V was clipped by 7 bases and J by 0 bases; unmatched bases: 6. CDR3 protein: CASKWDSHSYEQYF. In DNA, the CDR3 is TGTGCCAGCAAGTGGGACAGCCACTCCTACGAGCAGTACTTC.

This clonotype was seen many times. Written as DNA, the CDR3 is TGTGCCAGCCGGACTAGCGGAGCTAGCACAGATACGCAGTATTTT. Translation gives CASRTSGASTDTQYF. V and J are TRBV6-1 and TRBJ2-3, with 10 bases identical to TRBD2. The J segment lost 0 bases and the V segment lost 8 bases, leaving 5 bases of the junction unmatched. The CDR3 is 15 amino acids. The germline gives CDR1 MNHNS, CDR2 SASEGT.

This clonotype has ten or more counts. The rearrangement joins TRBV28 to TRBJ2-7; D may be TRBD2 (5 bases). Trimming shortened V by 2 bases and J by 2 bases, and 10 bases separated the two germline ends. The CDR3 runs 14 residues. Looked up from germline, CDR1 is MDHEN and CDR2 is SYDVKM. CDR3 bases: TGTGCCAGCAGTTTAGGCGGGCCCACCTACGAGCAGTACTTC. Translating gives CASSLGGPTYEQYF. The full variable domain, its missing parts supplied by reference TRBV28 and TRBJ2-7, is DVKVTQSSRYLVKRTGEKVFLECVQDMDHENMFWYRQDPGLGLRLIYFSYDVKMKEKGDIPEGYSVSREKKERFSLILESASTNQTSMYLCASSLGGPTYEQYFGPGTRLTVT.

This chain uses TRBV20-1 with TRBJ2-5; no definite D call. In germline, CDR1 is DFQATT, CDR2 SNEGSKA (reference sequence). The CDR3 runs 16 residues. Trimming shortened V by 2 bases and J by 9 bases, and 25 bases separated the two germline ends. CDR3 sequence (DNA): TGCAGTGCTAGATCGGTTTCAGAGGTGGTTTTTTTGGCCCAGTACTTC. This gives the protein CSARSVSEVVFLAQYF.

The chain links TRBV20-1 to TRBJ2-7, with D possibly being TRBD1 (5 bases). The CDR3 is 14 residues long. Trimming shortened V by 6 bases and J by 7 bases, and 22 bases separated the two germline ends. The V gene's germline CDR1 is DFQATT and CDR2 SNEGSKA (reference sequence). The CDR3, as DNA: TGCAGTGCCAAGCATGGACACGTCTCTACGGAGCAGTACTTC. Its protein product is CSAKHGHVSTEQYF.

This chain uses TRBV6-5 with TRBJ1-5; the D gene is possibly TRBD1 (5 bases). From germline, CDR1 is MNHEY and CDR2 SVGAGI. The germline V and J ends were trimmed by 3 bases and 10 bases, with 10 bases remaining between them. The CDR3 length is 12 residues. The CDR3 sequence: CASSYGGHPQHF. The CDR3 region has the DNA TGTGCCAGCAGTTATGGGGGTCATCCCCAGCATTTT.

The chain couples TRBV20-1 to TRBJ2-7, with D unclear. Deletions cut 0 bases from V and 6 bases from J, with 15 bases between. Germline V lookup: CDR1 DFQATT, CDR2 SNEGSKA (reference sequence). The CDR3 runs to 14 residues. The DNA for the CDR3 is TGCAGTGCTAGAGATTATCAGGAACGTGGCGAGCAGTACTTC. Translated: CSARDYQERGEQYF.

This clonotype was found a few times. This rearrangement joins TRBV7-8 to TRBJ1-2, with D tentatively TRBD1 (6 bases). From germline, CDR1 is SGHVS and CDR2 FQNEAQ. The CDR3 is made up of 15 amino acids. Trimming removed 2 bases from V and 4 bases from J, with 14 bases in between. The DNA for the CDR3 is TGTGCCAGCAGCTTAACTCCGACAGGCCTCTATGGCTACACCTTC. Its translation: CASSLTPTGLYGYTF.

This chain connects TRBV27 to TRBJ1-2, with D unclear. This CDR3 is 14 amino acids long. Germline V gene lookup returns CDR1 MNHEY and CDR2 SMNVEV (reference sequence). Trimming took off 5 bases at V and 7 bases at J, with 17 bases between the two ends. The CDR3 here is CASSESMRPGGYTF. CDR3 DNA sequence: TGTGCCAGCAGTGAATCAATGCGGCCAGGTGGCTACACCTTC.

This clonotype was recorded many times. The chain is built from TRBV12-3 or TRBV12-4 and TRBJ2-4; possibly TRBD2 for D (5 bases). Trimming left V 3 bases short and J 6 bases short, with 21 bases between. The CDR3 sequence is 17 residues long. CDR3 bases: TGTGCCAGCAGTTTTTCCCCCGGGGTACAGACGTTAAACATTCAGTACTTC. Translating it yields CASSFSPGVQTLNIQYF.

The chain has TRBV12-3 or TRBV12-4 and TRBJ2-7; D not certain. Trimming removed 5 bases at V and 3 bases at J, with 14 bases between. The CDR3 is 14 residues long. CDR3 sequence (DNA): TGTGCCAGCAGTGCTAGGTCACACAACTACGAGCAGTACTTC. It is translated as CASSARSHNYEQYF.

This chain joins TRBV28 and TRBJ1-2, with D perhaps TRBD1 (5 bases). CDR3 size: 13 residues. Trimming removed 6 bases from V and 4 bases from J, with 12 bases in between. CDR1 is MDHEN and CDR2 is SYDVKM in the germline V gene. The CDR3 region is CASSSGTFYGYTF. CDR3 nucleotides: TGTGCCAGCAGCAGCGGGACTTTCTATGGCTACACCTTC.

There are many counts of this clonotype. One junction end disagrees with the germline gene, perhaps due to a read error. The V call is TRBV20-1, the J call TRBJ2-7; D is perhaps TRBD1 (6 bases). The CDR3 extends over 14 amino acids. From germline, CDR1 is DFQATT and CDR2 SNEGSKA (reference sequence). The CDR3: CSARDPDRPYGQYF. The CDR3 DNA follows: TGCAGTGCTAGAGATCCCGACAGGCCCTACGGGCAGTACTTC.

The table lists this clonotype with many counts. This sequence joins TRBV6-2 or TRBV6-3 and TRBJ2-5; 9 bases match TRBD2. This CDR3 region has 17 residues. Per germline, CDR1 MNHEY and CDR2 SVGEGT. V dropped 0 bases and J dropped 3; count of bases not matched to a gene: 8. CDR3 protein: CASSYSMASGTKETQYF. The CDR3 DNA reads as TGTGCCAGCAGTTACTCGATGGCTAGCGGGACCAAAGAGACCCAGTACTTC.